What follows describes a single T cell receptor (beta chain). Its antigen has not been determined. One base away there is no much larger clone; base qualities are not given. These data belong to a study of blood T cell repertoires in COVID-19 (TCRdb year 2020). Describing the broader study: Samples from collaborators originated in the United States, Italy and Spain and spanned both the acute and convalescent phases of COVID-19. Samples came from the ongoing ImmuneRACE study (first 160 participants) plus 1,254 subjects from 6 global collaborators. The repertoires were made available in a free public database intended to serve as a resource for research on the immune response to SARS-CoV-2. HLA class I and class II types, where available, came from metadata supplied by the sample provider rather than from assay-based typing. Nearly every sample came with metadata listing a de-identified subject ID, COVID-19 status, age in years and sex. The material from the prospective study consisted of cDNA or gDNA derived from T cells, B-cell-depleted T cells, or PBMCs. Subjects who had been exposed to COVID-19, were actively infected with it, or had recovered from it provided the deeply sampled blood TCRbeta repertoires that made up the dataset.

TCRbeta CDR3 regions were amplified from genomic DNA using the immunoSEQ Assay, a bias-controlled multiplex PCR. Processing in the source paper ran as follows. Within the assay, amplification of reference gene primers was used to estimate how many nucleated cells each sample contained. Sequence reads were collapsed and filtered to measure the absolute abundance of every unique TCRbeta CDR3 rearrangement. Productive Simpson clonality was computed per sample as the square root of Simpson's diversity index over productive rearrangements. TCRdb carries this immuneACCESS record with in-frame sequences only. Its versions omit some clonotypes, under half of them owing to an unresolved V gene in the studies checked, with the rest unexplained. V and J calls and clone size are given by that table; D and trimming were obtained from the DNA. In all, the sample holds around 300,000 clones, and about 85% of those were seen once. The ten largest clones represent roughly 14% of the sample.

What the research found in general, with its limitations: Clinical and demographic metadata were provided uncurated, with the amount varying by source and participant.

Each collaborating institution followed its own protocols to collect whole blood in K2EDTA tubes. For TCRbeta analysis, collaborators shipped samples as frozen whole blood, isolated PBMCs, or DNA extracted from either of those sample types. Sequenced input: peripheral blood. This TCR came from a human donor in a cohort sampled during active COVID-19.

CDR3 reads: CSVGRQAEQFF. In nucleotide form, the sequence is TGCAGCGTCGGCCGACAGGCGGAGCAGTTCTTC. The rearrangement joined TRBV29-1 to TRBJ2-1; TRBD1 might be the D gene, on 6 matching bases. The germline V gene encodes CDR1 SQVTM and CDR2 ANQGSEA. The CDR3, from cysteine to phenylalanine, totals 11 residues. The DNA shown is the 33-base CDR3, in frame from base 1. Cut back by 6 bases and 10 bases, the V and J ends lie 13 bases apart.